The text below deals with one T cell receptor beta chain. Original processing methods: Estimated nucleated cell counts came from reference gene primer amplification. Sequenced by immunoSEQ multiplex PCR; TCRdb stores in-frame clones only, minus some. From that table come the V and J calls and clone size; the DNA was used to work out D and trimming. Of about 75,000 clones detected, 79% appear once; the ten largest clones hold 5% to 6%. This specimen comes from a study of blood T cell repertoires in COVID-19. As for the study in general: PBMCs, B-cell-depleted T cells, or T cells provided the cDNA or gDNA that made up the material.

Trimming took 3 bases from V and 7 from J; bases not matched to a gene: 9. The germline V gene has CDR1 LGHNA and CDR2 YNFKEQ. The CDR3 length is 17 residues. The clonotype originates from a woman of 80 years or more with active or convalescent COVID-19. The rearrangement joins TRBV4-2 to TRBJ2-1; 13 bases are a match to TRBD2. The sequencing sample was made of peripheral blood. The CDR3 sequence is CASSHELAGGPWNEQFF. CDR3 coding DNA: TGTGCCAGCAGCCATGAACTAGCGGGAGGGCCCTGGAATGAGCAGTTCTTC.